These T cell receptor beta chains were read from a single sample in a study of blood T cell repertoires in COVID-19. Clones were read by immunoSEQ multiplex PCR, and TCRdb kept only the in-frame ones, dropping some. The sample consists of some 230,000 clones, roughly 84% of them appearing once. The sequenced sample consisted of peripheral blood. These receptors were collected from a middle-aged man who had recovered from COVID-19. Each CDR3 is given with its conserved first and last residue. D genes are given only for firm matches. Clone sizes are given selectively: once, few, many, or a class where the clone is expanded.

TRBJ1-4 NA NA TRBV6-5 CASSYSRVESLFF TGTGCCAGCAGTTACTCGAGGGTAGAAAGCCTGTTTTTT
TRBJ1-5 NA NA TRBV19 CASSIGGVSSNQPQHF TGTGCCAGTAGTATAGGCGGAGTCTCATCCAATCAGCCCCAGCATTTT
TRBJ2-5 TRBD1 once TRBV7-6 CASTRSAGGPETQYF TGTGCCAGCACCCGGTCCGCAGGGGGCCCAGAGACCCAGTACTTC
TRBJ2-3 TRBD1 NA TRBV7-9 CASSWGQSSTDTQYF TGTGCCAGCAGCTGGGGACAGTCTAGCACAGATACGCAGTATTTT
TRBJ2-5 NA NA TRBV5-1 CASSTSTGSPQETQYF TGCGCCAGCAGCACGTCTACAGGGTCCCCACAAGAGACCCAGTACTTC
TRBJ2-1 TRBD2 NA TRBV19 CASSIGISRLAGGDEQFF TGTGCCAGTAGTATAGGAATTTCGAGACTAGCGGGAGGTGATGAGCAGTTCTTC
TRBJ1-2 NA NA TRBV5-1 CASSSQMDSRSGYTF TGCGCCAGCAGCTCCCAAATGGACAGCCGAAGTGGCTACACCTTC
TRBJ2-5 TRBD1 NA TRBV19 CASSPLQGVQETQYF TGTGCCAGTAGTCCCCTTCAGGGGGTACAAGAGACCCAGTACTTC
TRBJ2-3 NA NA TRBV2 CASRLKGSLTDTQYF TGTGCCAGCAGATTAAAAGGCTCACTAACAGATACGCAGTATTTT
TRBJ2-1 NA NA TRBV24-1 CATSDRTVSYNEQFF TGTGCCACCAGTGATAGGACTGTATCCTACAATGAGCAGTTCTTC
TRBJ2-2 NA NA TRBV5-8 CASSPGRGLKNTGELFF TGTGCCAGCAGCCCCGGCCGCGGATTAAAAAACACCGGGGAGCTGTTTTTT
TRBJ2-1 TRBD2 NA TRBV5-1 CASSLGSGPYNEQFF TGCGCCAGCAGCTTAGGTAGCGGGCCCTACAATGAGCAGTTCTTC
TRBJ1-6 NA once TRBV9 CASSLQSYGTPNSPLHF TGTGCCAGCAGCCTACAATCTTACGGGACACCTAATTCACCCCTCCACTTT
TRBJ1-4 NA once TRBV27 CASRVDKSNEKLFF TGTGCCAGCAGGGTAGACAAATCTAATGAAAAACTGTTTTTT
TRBJ1-1 NA NA TRBV6-5 CASSSIDSYNTEAFF TGTGCCAGCAGTTCCATAGACAGTTACAACACTGAAGCTTTCTTT
TRBJ1-2 TRBD1 NA TRBV10-1 CASTKRQGGEKGNGYTF TGCGCCAGCACAAAGAGACAGGGGGGTGAGAAAGGAAATGGCTACACCTTC
TRBJ2-1 TRBD2 NA TRBV27 CASSFRGTSGSRGDGSEQFF TGTGCCAGCAGTTTTCGCGGGACTAGCGGGAGTAGGGGGGATGGTTCTGAGCAGTTCTTC
TRBJ2-2 TRBD1 NA TRBV20-1 CSASGHRGLAGELFF TGCAGTGCTAGTGGTCACAGGGGGCTCGCCGGGGAGCTGTTTTTT
TRBJ2-7 TRBD1 NA TRBV27 CASSTGQGANEQYF TGTGCCAGCAGTACGGGACAGGGGGCCAACGAGCAGTACTTC
TRBJ2-7 TRBD1 NA TRBV28 CASSFGTDHYEQYF TGTGCCAGCAGTTTCGGGACAGACCACTACGAGCAGTACTTC
TRBJ2-7 NA NA TRBV28 CASTRGTSGSYEQYF TGTGCCAGCACCCGAGGGACTTCGGGCTCCTACGAGCAGTACTTC
TRBJ2-7 TRBD1 NA TRBV11-2 CASSPRQGFYEQYF TGTGCCAGCAGCCCGCGACAGGGATTTTACGAGCAGTACTTC
TRBJ2-1 TRBD1 NA TRBV3-1/TRBV3-2 CASSHLTGGDYNEQFF TGTGCCAGCAGCCACCTTACAGGGGGAGATTACAATGAGCAGTTCTTC
TRBJ2-7 NA NA TRBV29-1 CSAQTSSYEQYF TGCAGCGCTCAGACATCCTCCTACGAGCAGTACTTC
TRBJ1-4 TRBD1 once TRBV15 CATSRAGQAATNEKLFF TGTGCCACCAGCAGGGCAGGACAGGCTGCAACTAATGAAAAACTGTTTTTT
TRBJ2-1 NA NA TRBV6-5 CASSYSTLANEQFF TGTGCCAGCAGTTACTCGACCCTAGCCAATGAGCAGTTCTTC
TRBJ2-5 NA once TRBV7-9 CASSLELGVQYF TGTGCCAGCAGCTTAGAGCTAGGGGTCCAGTACTTC
TRBJ2-3 TRBD2 NA TRBV10-1 CASRPSGTSTDTQYF TGCGCCAGCAGGCCGAGCGGGACTAGCACAGATACGCAGTATTTT
TRBJ2-3 NA NA TRBV20-1 CSASQPVSSTDTQYF TGCAGTGCTAGTCAACCGGTCTCTAGCACAGATACGCAGTATTTT
TRBJ1-2 TRBD1 NA TRBV3-1/TRBV3-2 CASSHLRTGQTF TGTGCCAGCAGCCATCTTAGGACAGGCCAAACCTTC
TRBJ2-3 TRBD2 NA TRBV9 CASSVVPLAGITDTQYF TGTGCCAGCAGCGTAGTTCCTCTAGCGGGGATCACAGATACGCAGTATTTT
TRBJ2-5 NA NA TRBV20-1 CSAIYAQTQYF TGCAGTGCCATTTACGCGCAGACCCAGTACTTC
TRBJ2-1 NA NA TRBV30 CAWSLFGRDYNEQFF TGTGCCTGGAGTTTGTTCGGACGGGATTACAATGAGCAGTTCTTC
TRBJ1-2 TRBD1 NA TRBV28 CASRYQGVGYGYTF TGTGCCAGCAGGTACCAGGGGGTGGGCTATGGCTACACCTTC
TRBJ1-1 NA NA TRBV5-6 CASSPGRGNTEAFF TGTGCCAGCAGCCCAGGTCGGGGGAACACTGAAGCTTTCTTT
TRBJ1-2 NA NA TRBV30 CAGRVSNYGYTF TGTGCCGGCAGGGTTTCTAACTATGGCTACACCTTC
TRBJ1-2 NA NA TRBV2 CASSDQGRDYGYTF TGTGCCAGCAGTGATCAAGGCAGGGACTATGGCTACACCTTC
TRBJ1-1 NA NA TRBV14 CASSQEREGEAFF TGTGCCAGCAGCCAAGAGAGAGAGGGTGAAGCTTTCTTT
TRBJ1-5 NA NA TRBV29-1 CSVEEEAQPQHF TGCAGCGTTGAAGAGGAGGCTCAGCCCCAGCATTTT
TRBJ2-1 NA once TRBV6-5 CASSPEAVINNEQFF TGTGCCAGCAGTCCCGAAGCTGTAATCAACAATGAGCAGTTCTTC
TRBJ2-3 TRBD2 NA TRBV19 CASSIEGISGITDTQYF TGTGCCAGTAGTATCGAGGGGATTAGCGGGATCACAGATACGCAGTATTTT